Described below is a single T cell receptor beta chain sequence and its context. Its antigen is still unknown. This entry comes from a study of identical twins. V lost 5 bases to trimming and J lost 3 bases; unmatched junction nucleotides: 14. The CDR3 totals 17 residues. Germline lookup yields CDR1 SGHRS and CDR2 YFSETQ. Study observations and caveats: Models came in too low on out-of-frame TCR alpha sharing in monozygotic twins. In beta out-of-frame sequences, the excess sharing between twins was weaker.

After template switching added a universal primer site, the resulting cDNA carried unique molecular identifiers. From the 5' RACE reads, TCRdb called clonotypes with MiXCR, one entry per CDR3 protein. The repertoire includes some 710,000 distinct CDR3 sequences, roughly 6.2% of them detected once, and 1.5% to 2% sits in the top ten. Sequencing was done on a sample of naive T cells sorted from blood. The chain is built from TRBV5-1 and TRBJ2-3, with 8 bases matching TRBD1. The TCR originated in a man aged 18 to 29 in good health. As DNA, the CDR3 is TGCGCCAGCAGTTATGGGGAGCAGGGGGCGGTTACAGATACGCAGTATTTT. Translated: CASSYGEQGAVTDTQYF.